There are many counts of the clone carrying this T cell receptor beta chain. What it binds is unknown. These data belong to a study of T cells after yellow fever vaccination. TCRdb redid the calling of the 5' RACE reads with MiXCR, one entry per CDR3 protein. The sample has some 110,000 distinct CDR3 sequences, approximately 8.4% seen once. Points from the study as a whole: The CD4 and CD8 compartments had a small share of their clonotypes in common. Abundant clonotypes (contaminants from the bulk population) could be present in FACS-sorted repertoires.

This CDR3 is 13 amino acids long. V dropped 10 bases and J dropped 6; count of bases not matched to a gene: 2. Germline values: CDR1 LGHDT, CDR2 YNNKEL (reference sequence). This TCR was sampled from a man aged 30 to 39 who received the YFV17D yellow fever vaccine. Sequenced material: CD8+ T cells sorted from PBMCs, taken 45 days after the yellow fever booster vaccination. This sequence joins TRBV3-1 and TRBJ2-1; 14 nucleotides match TRBD2. CDR3 DNA sequence: TGTGCCATCGGGACTAGCGGGAGCAATGAGCAGTTCTTC. It yields the protein CAIGTSGSNEQFF.